The clone carrying this T cell receptor (beta chain) was counted ten times or more. What it recognizes is unknown. The data are from a study of T cells in Graves' hyperthyroidism and ophthalmopathy. The CDR3 regions of TCR beta were amplified from RNA transcripts. The primer set for the first-round RT-PCR of the TCR CDR3 was HTBI. One entry per CDR3 protein results from TCRdb running MiXCR on the multiplex PCR reads. The table has about 640,000 distinct CDR3 sequences, less than 25% seen once. Study-level points and caveats: Blood also held most thyroid clonotypes expanded beyond 0.001.

The germline V gene has CDR1 SQVTM and CDR2 ANQGSEA. V was trimmed by 6 bases and J by 0 bases, leaving 9 bases between them. The CDR3 sequence is 13 residues long. The TCR was taken from a man under 40 with Graves' ophthalmopathy. The chain employs TRBV29-1 and TRBJ1-5, with D uncertain. The specimen was blood. The CDR3 bases are TGCAGCGTGGGAGGATATAGCAATCAGCCCCAGCATTTT. Encoded protein: CSVGGYSNQPQHF. Based on the CDR3 plus reference TRBV29-1 and TRBJ1-5, the full variable domain is SAVISQKPSRDICQRGTSLTIQCQVDSQVTMMFWYRQQPGQSLTLIATANQGSEATYESGFVIDKFPISRPNLTFSTLTVSNMSPEDSSIYLCSVGGYSNQPQHFGDGTRLSIL.